This T cell receptor beta chain came from a study of T-cell reconstitution after alpha-beta-depleted transplantation in children listed by TCRdb under 2016. Regarding the study in general: Using TCR repertoire profiling, the study quantitatively followed how T-cell immune reconstitution unfolded in children after TCRalphabeta/CD19-depleted allogeneic hematopoietic cell transplantation. The research as a whole found: The apparently early recovery of alphabetaT-cell counts about two months after transplant reportedly depended on only several hundred rapidly expanded clones that came from non-depleted graft cells. Hyperexpanded clone frequencies declined over subsequent months; after one year, T-cell counts and TCRbeta diversity were mostly attributed to newly produced T cells. In some patients, the high TCRbeta diversity seen at day 60 was put down to recipient T cells and intrathymic progenitors that had survived conditioning.

Sample treatment or condition, as interpreted from the label and publication: allogeneic hematopoietic cell transplantation with graft depleted of TCRalphabeta T cells and CD19 B cells. The transplant recipients were children given TCRalphabeta/CD19-depleted allogeneic hematopoietic cell grafts. In its sample, this clonotype was seen many times. Its antigen target is currently unknown. Nothing much larger sits one base from this clone, and base qualities are not available. The CDR3 starts with the cysteine, ends with the phenylalanine, and has 14 residues. Only the CDR3 DNA stays, 42 bases, in frame from base 1. V is cut by 0 bases and J by 4 bases, and the space between the germline ends is 10 bases. The germline V gene provides CDR1 MNHEY and CDR2 SVGAGI. Libraries came from PCR. Sequenced on an Illumina HiSeq 2500. Molecular barcoding was employed in the preparation of TCR libraries, with unique molecular identifiers being used to normalize TCRbeta repertoire quantification. TCRdb redid the processing of the public reads, applying fastp at Q25 and MiXCR, and retained in-frame beta chains. For every CDR3 protein sequence, its rows merge into one entry that carries the most common genes and DNA. The sample profile shows approximately 630,000 distinct CDR3 sequences; under 15% of them were found once. Around 0.8% of the sample is taken by the ten largest.

This clonotype was sampled from a girl aged 2-10 years with congenital amegakaryocytic thrombocytopenia, due to receive a stem cell transplant. The receptor chain draws on TRBV6-5 and TRBJ2-7, with no reliable assignment of the D segment. The source was PBMCs, collected before TCRalphabeta/CD19-depleted stem cell transplant. The DNA is as follows: TGTGCCAGCAGTTACTCGCCAGGCGTGTACGAGCAGTACTTC. This is translated as CASSYSPGVYEQYF.